Each of the 14 T cell receptor beta chains below was sequenced from the same sample in a study of blood T cell repertoires in COVID-19. The table came from immunoSEQ multiplex PCR; TCRdb's copy has only in-frame clones and leaves some out. This table has around 94,000 clones, roughly 92% appearing once. The sample was peripheral blood. Every receptor here comes from a woman between 50 and 59 years old with COVID-19, enrolled during active disease.

This chain links TRBV5-6 with TRBJ1-2, with D perhaps TRBD1 (6 bases). This CDR3 is 14 amino acids long. Trimming removed 3 bases at V and 5 bases at J, with 14 bases between. Germline V gene lookup returns CDR1 SGHDT and CDR2 YYEEEE. CDR3 region: CASSSVDRAYGYTF. The DNA for the CDR3 is TGTGCCAGCAGCTCAGTGGACAGAGCTTATGGCTACACCTTC.

The CDR3 nucleotides read TGCGCCAGCAGCTCCCGGGACAGGAGGGCAGATACGCAGTATTTT. Amino acid sequence: CASSSRDRRADTQYF. The V call is TRBV5-1, the J call TRBJ2-3, with TRBD1 matching over 8 bases. V shed 3 bases and J 4 bases; nucleotides not matched to a gene: 7. The CDR3 is made up of 15 amino acids. CDR1 and CDR2 (germline): SGHRS, YFSETQ.

This chain connects TRBV7-8 to TRBJ2-4; 9 bases line up with TRBD1. CDR3 length: 19 amino acids. The germline gives CDR1 SGHVS, CDR2 FQNEAQ. V trimming: 5 bases; J trimming: 0 bases; junction bases outside the gene matches: 14. The CDR3 DNA is TGTGCCAGCAGCGAGGGACAGGGTAGGAAAGTAATAGCCAAAAACATTCAGTACTTC. Translating it yields CASSEGQGRKVIAKNIQYF.

This chain uses TRBV2 with TRBJ1-1; no firm D call. Trimming removed 5 bases at V and 4 bases at J, with 17 bases between. There are 15 residues in the CDR3. The germline CDR1 and CDR2 sequences are SNHLY and FYNNEI. Written as DNA, the CDR3 is TGTGCCAGCAGTTCGGAAGGCGTAGGCGGCACTGAAGCTTTCTTT. It specifies CASSSEGVGGTEAFF.

The rearrangement uses TRBV4-1 and TRBJ1-3; 10 bases are a match to TRBD1. Germline CDR1 and CDR2: MGHRA and YSYEKL. Germline trimming cut 4 bases from V and 2 bases from J; bases unmatched to any gene: 5. The CDR3 has 16 amino acids. As DNA, the CDR3 is TGCGCCAGCAGCCCCGACAGGGGGCTAACTGGAAACACCATATATTTT. Translating gives CASSPDRGLTGNTIYF.

The chain is built from TRBV9 and TRBJ2-1; no clear D. Germline-derived CDR1 and CDR2 are SGDLS and YYNGEE. The CDR3 totals 16 residues. The germline V and J ends were trimmed by 0 bases and 5 bases, with 15 bases remaining between them. CDR3 DNA sequence: TGTGCCAGCAGCGTAGTAGGTACAGTCACGCACAATGAGCAGTTCTTC. Encoded protein: CASSVVGTVTHNEQFF.

This clone was seen more than once but under ten times. The V gene is TRBV2, the J gene TRBJ1-2; D might be TRBD1 (5 bases). The CDR3 length is 18 residues. The V gene's germline CDR1 is SNHLY and CDR2 FYNNEI. Between the trimmed V and J ends, which lost 3 bases and 2 bases, there was a span of 22 bases. Here the CDR3 reads CASSDTGGTPEGNYGYTF. The CDR3, as DNA: TGTGCCAGCAGTGATACGGGCGGGACTCCCGAAGGAAACTATGGCTACACCTTC. Based on the CDR3 plus reference TRBV2 and TRBJ1-2, the full variable domain is EPEVTQTPSHQVTQMGQEVILRCVPISNHLYFYWYRQILGQKVEFLVSFYNNEISEKSEIFDDQFSVERPDGSNFTLKIRSTKLEDSAMYFCASSDTGGTPEGNYGYTFGSGTRLTVV.

The chain recombines TRBV23-1 with TRBJ1-5; TRBD1 might be the D (6 bases). TRBV23-1 is designated an ORF whose function remains uncertain. There are 19 residues in the CDR3. The ends were cut back, 0 bases at V and 1 base at J, with 19 bases in the middle. The CDR3 bases are TGCGCCAGCAGTCAATCGTGGGGGCATCTCTCGGGCAGCAATCAGCCCCAGCATTTT. This gives the protein CASSQSWGHLSGSNQPQHF.

The CDR3 here is CASSHTSTGMAYEQYF. DNA of the CDR3: TGCGCCAGCAGCCATACCTCGACAGGGATGGCATACGAGCAGTACTTC. The rearrangement links TRBV5-1 to TRBJ2-7; 7 nucleotides agree with TRBD1. This CDR3 spans 16 amino acids. Germline CDR1 SGHRS, CDR2 YFSETQ. V was pared by 4 bases and J by 4 bases, with 14 bases of the junction left unmatched.

V gene TRBV10-1 combines with J gene TRBJ1-5; D gene ambiguous. The CDR3 loop spans 15 amino acids. CDR1 is WNHNN and CDR2 is SYGVQD in the germline V gene (reference sequence). V was clipped by 0 bases and J by 5 bases, with 11 bases between them. The CDR3 loop reads CASSESRLRYQPQHF. CDR3 DNA sequence: TGCGCCAGCAGTGAGTCAAGATTACGGTATCAGCCCCAGCATTTT.

This clone was counted once. The chain recombines TRBV5-1 with TRBJ1-1; a weak D match, TRBD1 (5 bases). Trimming removed 5 bases at V and 3 bases at J, with 8 bases between. Germline V gives CDR1 SGHRS, CDR2 YFSETQ. The CDR3 is made up of 12 amino acids. CDR3 region: CASSGRDTEAFF. The CDR3 DNA sequence: TGCGCCAGCAGTGGCAGGGACACTGAAGCTTTCTTT.

CDR3 nucleotide sequence: TGTGCCAGCAGCCCATGGGGGGATAGCAATCAGCCCCAGCATTTT. This gives the protein CASSPWGDSNQPQHF. The chain uses TRBV6-5 and TRBJ1-5; perhaps TRBD1 as D (5 bases). CDR3 length: 15 residues. Germline CDR1 MNHEY, CDR2 SVGAGI. Trimming removed 6 bases from V and 0 bases from J, with 12 bases in between.

This clone appeared a single time. The rearrangement joins TRBV5-5 to TRBJ1-5, with TRBD1 identical over 7 bases. V was pared by 0 bases and J by 4 bases, with 7 bases of the junction left unmatched. Germline V gives CDR1 SGHKS, CDR2 YYEKEE (reference sequence). The CDR3 covers 16 residues. In DNA, the CDR3 is TGTGCCAGCAGCTTGGAGATACTGGACAGGAATCAGCCCCAGCATTTT. Protein product: CASSLEILDRNQPQHF.

The rearrangement uses TRBV5-1 and TRBJ2-3; no clear D. CDR3 length equals 14 residues. Trimming shortened V by 0 bases and J by 2 bases, and 7 bases separated the two germline ends. Germline V gene data show CDR1 as SGHRS and CDR2 as YFSETQ. The CDR3 protein is CASSLELTTDTQYF. The CDR3 DNA reads TGCGCCAGCAGCTTGGAACTCACCACAGATACGCAGTATTTT.